This is a list of T cell receptor beta chains from one sample in a study of human T cells and chemical hapten exposure. TCRdb reanalysed the RACE reads using MiXCR and keeps one entry per CDR3 protein. Of 350,000 to 400,000 distinct CDR3 sequences in the sample, roughly 5% were seen once. Specimen: whole blood, collected in connection with sensitization to the hapten diphenylcyclopropenone (DPC). The receptors derive from a woman between 50 and 59 years old with alopecia areata. Some clones in this sample may be carry-over from other donors' samples. Both conserved end residues are part of each CDR3. A D gene is named only where the DNA matches it firmly. Some rows mark clone size as missing; the rest say once, few, many or name a class of expanded clone.

TRBJ2-2 | few | - | 12 | TRBV10-3 | CAISAQPGELFF | TGTGCCATCAGTGCCCAGCCCGGGGAGCTGTTTTTT
TRBJ2-2 | many | TRBD1 | 12 | TRBV29-1 | CTGTGTTGELFF | TGCACCGGGACAGGGACCACCGGGGAGCTGTTTTTT
TRBJ2-7 | many | - | 13 | TRBV28 | CASSLGREFEQYF | TGTGCCAGCAGTTTAGGACGAGAATTCGAGCAGTACTTC
TRBJ1-1 | few | - | 11 | TRBV12-3/TRBV12-4 | CASSLLDEAFF | TGTGCCAGCAGTTTACTGGATGAAGCTTTCTTT
TRBJ2-5 | - | TRBD1 | 13 | TRBV12-3/TRBV12-4 | CASSLAGGSDQYF | TGTGCCAGCAGTTTGGCAGGGGGTAGCGACCAGTACTTC
TRBJ2-7 | many | TRBD2 | 15 | TRBV12-3/TRBV12-4 | CASSFKAAGRGEQYF | TGTGCCAGCAGTTTTAAGGCAGCGGGGAGGGGCGAGCAGTACTTC
TRBJ2-3 | few | TRBD1 | 16 | TRBV5-6 | CASSYTTGGSTDTQYF | TGTGCCAGCAGCTACACGACAGGGGGAAGCACAGATACGCAGTATTTT
TRBJ2-1 | many | TRBD1 | 12 | TRBV20-1 | CSASRQGSEQFF | TGCAGTGCTAGCCGACAGGGAAGTGAGCAGTTCTTC
TRBJ2-3 | many | TRBD2 | 15 | TRBV12-3/TRBV12-4 | CASTEVSGALDTQYF | TGTGCCAGCACCGAAGTAAGCGGGGCTTTAGATACGCAGTATTTT
TRBJ2-3 | - | - | 14 | TRBV4-3 | CTSSQGDWADTQYF | TGCACCAGCAGCCAAGGGGATTGGGCAGATACGCAGTATTTT
TRBJ2-6 | many | - | 13 | TRBV5-8 | CASTQGGANVLTF | TGTGCCAGCACCCAAGGTGGGGCCAACGTCCTGACTTTC
TRBJ2-7 | - | TRBD1 | 15 | TRBV20-1 | CSARRTGAALYEQYF | TGCAGTGCTAGAAGGACAGGGGCCGCTCTCTACGAGCAGTACTTC
TRBJ1-4 | - | - | 12 | TRBV20-1 | CSARGSDEKLFF | TGCAGTGCTAGAGGAAGCGACGAAAAACTGTTTTTT
TRBJ1-2 | few | TRBD1 | 13 | TRBV5-1 | CASSMDRIYGYTF | TGCGCCAGCAGCATGGACAGGATCTATGGCTACACCTTC
TRBJ2-3 | many | - | 13 | TRBV6-5 | CASRLPDSTTQYF | TGTGCCAGCAGGCTTCCCGACTCCACTACGCAGTATTTT
TRBJ1-1 | few | TRBD1 | 16 | TRBV7-9 | CASSLGPGQGGTEAFF | TGTGCCAGCAGCTTAGGCCCCGGACAGGGTGGCACTGAAGCTTTCTTT
TRBJ1-1 | few | - | 14 | TRBV12-5 | CASGYLGRDTEAFF | TGTGCTAGTGGTTACCTTGGAAGGGACACTGAAGCTTTCTTT
TRBJ1-5 | - | - | 14 | TRBV9 | CASSVGGGIQPQHF | TGTGCCAGCAGCGTAGGGGGGGGCATTCAGCCCCAGCATTTT
TRBJ2-7 | many | TRBD1 | 16 | TRBV25-1 | CASSEFGTGDSYEQYF | TGTGCCAGCAGTGAATTTGGGACAGGGGACTCCTACGAGCAGTACTTC
TRBJ1-1 | - | TRBD1 | 15 | TRBV4-1 | CASSQGDRVDTEAFF | TGCGCCAGCAGCCAGGGGGACAGGGTGGACACTGAAGCTTTCTTT
TRBJ2-1 | - | TRBD2 | 13 | TRBV24-1 | CATSGGAGGEQFF | TGTGCCACCTCTGGAGGAGCGGGGGGTGAGCAGTTCTTC
TRBJ2-7 | few | - | 10 | TRBV6-2/TRBV6-3 | CASSQREQYF | TGTGCCAGCAGCCAACGCGAGCAGTACTTC
TRBJ1-5 | - | - | 14 | TRBV20-1 | CSARDYSSNQPQHF | TGCAGTGCTAGGGATTACAGTAGCAATCAGCCCCAGCATTTT
TRBJ2-5 | - | TRBD2 | 16 | TRBV7-2 | CASSLMSSGMRGTQYF | TGTGCCAGCAGCTTAATGTCTAGCGGGATGAGGGGGACCCAGTACTTC
TRBJ2-5 | few | - | 15 | TRBV5-4 | CASSRVLGKQETQYF | TGTGCCAGCAGCCGTGTTCTAGGGAAACAAGAGACCCAGTACTTC
TRBJ1-1 | many | TRBD1 | 13 | TRBV5-1 | CATADRSYTEAFF | TGCGCCACTGCGGACAGGTCGTACACTGAAGCTTTCTTT